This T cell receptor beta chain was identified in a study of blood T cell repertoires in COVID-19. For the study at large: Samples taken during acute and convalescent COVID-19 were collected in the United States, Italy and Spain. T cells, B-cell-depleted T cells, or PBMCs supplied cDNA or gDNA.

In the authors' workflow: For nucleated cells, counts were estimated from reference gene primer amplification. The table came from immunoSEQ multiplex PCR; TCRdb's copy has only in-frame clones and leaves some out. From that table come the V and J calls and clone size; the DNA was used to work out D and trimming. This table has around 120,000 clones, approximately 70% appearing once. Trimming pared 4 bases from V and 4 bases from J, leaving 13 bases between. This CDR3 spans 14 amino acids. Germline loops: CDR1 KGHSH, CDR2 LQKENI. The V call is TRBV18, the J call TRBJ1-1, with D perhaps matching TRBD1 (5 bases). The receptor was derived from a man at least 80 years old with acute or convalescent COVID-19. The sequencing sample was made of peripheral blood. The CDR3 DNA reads TGTGCCAGCTCACTAGGGGCGACGAGCACTGAAGCTTTCTTT. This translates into CASSLGATSTEAFF. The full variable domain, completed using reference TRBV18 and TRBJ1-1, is NAGVMQNPRHLVRRRGQEARLRCSPMKGHSHVYWYRQLPEEGLKFMVYLQKENIIDESGMPKERFSAEFPKEGPSILRIQQVVRGDSAAYFCASSLGATSTEAFFGQGTRLTVV.